The next 24 T cell receptor beta chains were all read from a single sample in a study of multiple sclerosis patients with progressive multifocal leukoencephalopathy. TCRdb keeps only in-frame clones here, not all; method: immunoSEQ multiplex PCR. The sample includes more than 20,000 clones, 75% to 95% of them seen just once. Described time point: around 13 months of natalizumab therapy. The sample here was PBMCs, taken from a patient treated with natalizumab. These receptors were taken from a man aged 25 to 40 with multiple sclerosis.

This chain connects TRBV19 to TRBJ2-5, with D tentatively TRBD2 (5 bases). The closer fit of TRBJ2-7 to the DNA end suggests the J call may be wrong. Germline V gives CDR1 LNHDA, CDR2 SQIVND (reference sequence). The length of the CDR3 is 13 residues. The CDR3 loop reads CASSSGGPLEQYF. The CDR3 region has the DNA TGTGCCAGTAGTAGCGGAGGCCCCCTCGAGCAGTACTTC.

The chain links TRBV10-2 to TRBJ2-7, with D possibly matching TRBD1 (5 bases). Germline CDR1 reads WSHSY; CDR2 reads SAAADI. Trimming pared 2 bases from V and 3 bases from J, leaving 5 bases between. The CDR3 length is 12 residues. CDR3 region: CASSETGYEQYV. CDR3 bases: TGCGCCAGCAGTGAGACAGGCTACGAGCAGTACGTC.

V gene TRBV5-4 combines with J gene TRBJ2-5, with 10 bases aligning to TRBD2. The end of the DNA aligns better with TRBJ2-7, so the J call may be wrong. The CDR3 totals 16 residues. Germline CDR1 is SGHNT and CDR2 is YYREEE (reference sequence). CDR3 DNA sequence: TGTGCCAGCAGCCGCTTTGCTAGCGGGAGTTCCCACGAGCAGTACTTC. Translation gives CASSRFASGSSHEQYF.

Note on this clone: The sample holds other DNA sequences that translate to the same CDR3. The chain combines TRBV5-1 with TRBJ2-5, with 11 bases identical to TRBD2. Germline V lookup: CDR1 SGHRS, CDR2 YFSETQ. The CDR3 loop spans 17 amino acids. J was trimmed by 2 bases and V by 4 bases; bases with no gene match: 10. DNA of the CDR3: TGCGCCAGCAGCCTGACAGGGATAGCGGGGGGGCAAGAGACCCAGTACTTC. Protein product: CASSLTGIAGGQETQYF.

The chain recombines TRBV5-1 with TRBJ2-1; 7 bases are shared with TRBD2. The CDR3 extends over 16 amino acids. Trimming cost V 4 bases and J 2 bases; bases outside gene matches: 9. From germline, CDR1 is SGHRS and CDR2 YFSETQ. CDR3 protein: CASSPDLAAPYNEQFF. For the CDR3, the DNA is TGCGCCAGCAGCCCTGACCTAGCGGCTCCCTACAATGAGCAGTTCTTC.

V is TRBV4-1 and J is TRBJ1-6; a weak D match, TRBD1 (6 bases). The V gene lost 0 bases and the J gene lost 4 bases, with 13 bases spanning the gap. CDR1 is MGHRA and CDR2 is YSYEKL in the germline V gene. The CDR3 has 17 residues. This chain's CDR3 is CASSQDLGARYNSPLHF. As DNA, the CDR3 is TGCGCCAGCAGCCAAGATCTGGGGGCCCGATATAATTCACCCCTCCACTTT.

The V and J genes are TRBV19 and TRBJ1-5; no firm D call. The germline V gene encodes CDR1 LNHDA and CDR2 SQIVND (reference sequence). Between the trimmed V and J ends, which lost 3 bases and 4 bases, there was a span of 7 bases. The CDR3 consists of 13 residues. CDR3 residues: CASSMDANQPQHF. As DNA, the CDR3 is TGTGCCAGTAGTATGGACGCGAATCAGCCCCAGCATTTT.

This clone was counted a few times. The gene calls are TRBV27 and TRBJ2-7; the D gene is possibly TRBD1 (8 bases). V was cut by 5 bases and J by 6 bases, with 17 bases left in between. The CDR3 contains 14 residues. The germline V gene has CDR1 MNHEY and CDR2 SMNVEV (reference sequence). CDR3 nucleotides: TGTGCCAGCAGTATACAGGGGGGGGAAGTCGAGCAGTACTTC. Encoded protein: CASSIQGGEVEQYF.

This rearrangement joins TRBV20-1 to TRBJ2-5; D is ambiguous. The CDR3 is 11 amino acids. Trimming removed 1 base from V and 4 bases from J, with 4 bases in between. Germline V gene data show CDR1 as DFQATT and CDR2 as SNEGSKA (reference sequence). The CDR3 DNA reads as TGCAGTGCTAGAGTGGGAGAGACCCAGTACTTC. Encoded protein: CSARVGETQYF.

J is TRBJ2-5 and V is TRBV20-1; D is unresolved. Between the trimmed V and J ends, which lost 6 bases and 5 bases, there was a span of 10 bases. There are 11 residues in the CDR3. Germline V gene lookup returns CDR1 DFQATT and CDR2 SNEGSKA (reference sequence). The CDR3 reads CSAAHFETQYF. The CDR3 coding sequence is TGCAGTGCAGCGCATTTCGAGACCCAGTACTTC.

V is TRBV7-9 and J is TRBJ2-7; 8 nucleotides line up with TRBD1. V shed 11 bases and J 4 bases; nucleotides not matched to a gene: 10. CDR1 is SEHNR and CDR2 is FQNEAQ in the germline V gene (reference sequence). There are 13 residues in the CDR3. The CDR3 reads CASTPGGLYEQYV. CDR3 nucleotide sequence: TGTGCCTCCACCCCAGGGGGCCTTTACGAGCAGTACGTC.

CDR3: CASSPGTTGNTIYF. CDR3 sequence (DNA): TGTGCCAGCTCACCTGGAACAACGGGAAACACCATATATTTT. This rearrangement joins TRBV18 to TRBJ1-3; D ambiguous. The ends were cut back, 3 bases at V and 4 bases at J, with 10 bases in the middle. The germline V gene encodes CDR1 KGHSH and CDR2 LQKENI. This CDR3 is built from 14 residues.

This rearrangement joins TRBV6-1 to TRBJ2-1, with D possibly matching TRBD2 (6 bases). The V and J ends lost 3 bases and 13 bases respectively, with 13 bases between them. This CDR3 comprises 12 residues. The germline V gene has CDR1 MNHNS and CDR2 SASEGT. In DNA, the CDR3 is TGTGCCAGCAGTGAGCGACTAGTCTCCCAGTTCTTC. Residues: CASSERLVSQFF.

This chain connects TRBV21-1 to TRBJ2-7. TRBV21-1 is a listed pseudogene. The CDR3 is 18 residues long. The CDR3 loop is CASTPANTIHPASYEQYV. The CDR3 nucleotides are TGTGCCAGCACCCCAGCAAATACAATCCATCCCGCCTCTTACGAGCAGTACGTC.

The J gene is TRBJ1-5, the V gene TRBV30; D is uncertain. CDR1 and CDR2 (germline): GTSNPN, SVGIG (reference sequence). Trimming cost V 1 base and J 1 base, with 11 bases left between them. This CDR3 spans 15 amino acids. The CDR3 spells CAWSEGTWSNQPQHF. The CDR3, as DNA: TGTGCCTGGAGTGAGGGTACTTGGAGCAATCAGCCCCAGCATTTT.

On this clone itself: At one end the junction does not follow the germline gene, possibly because of a read error. This CDR3 is also generated by other DNA sequences in the sample. V usage is TRBV30 and J usage is TRBJ2-3; D possibly matches TRBD1 or TRBD2 (5 bases each). CDR1 GTSNPN and CDR2 SVGIG come from the germline V gene (reference sequence). CDR3 length equals 15 residues. This chain's CDR3 is CAWSVTGQGTDTQYF. CDR3 nucleotides: TGTGCCTGGAGTGTAACGGGGCAGGGCACTGATACGCAGTATTTT. The variable domain in full, completed from reference TRBV30 and TRBJ2-3, reads SQTIHQWPATLVQPVGSPLSLECTVEGTSNPNLYWYRQAAGRGLQLLFYSVGIGQISSEVPQNLSASRPQDRQFILSSKKLLLSDSGFYLCAWSVTGQGTDTQYFGPGTRLTVL.

The genes are TRBV5-4 and TRBJ2-1; tentative D call: TRBD2 (5 bases). There are 12 residues in the CDR3. The ends were cut back, 4 bases at V and 10 bases at J, with 12 bases in the middle. Looked up from germline, CDR1 is SGHNT and CDR2 is YYREEE (reference sequence). The CDR3 reads CASSHIASEQFF. The CDR3 DNA reads TGTGCCAGCAGCCACATAGCGTCCGAGCAGTTCTTC.

The V and J genes are TRBV18 and TRBJ2-3; TRBD2 matches at 13 bases. The CDR3 loop spans 18 amino acids. Trimming took 5 bases from V and 1 from J; bases not matched to a gene: 9. The germline V gene has CDR1 KGHSH and CDR2 LQKENI. This chain's CDR3 is CASSSGLAGVVGTDTQYF. CDR3 nucleotide sequence: TGTGCCAGCTCATCTGGACTAGCGGGAGTCGTTGGCACAGATACGCAGTATTTT.

This clone was counted only a few times. V usage is TRBV2 and J usage is TRBJ1-1; no clear D gene. Germline V gives CDR1 SNHLY, CDR2 FYNNEI. There are 13 residues in the CDR3. V lost 5 bases and J 4 bases, leaving 11 bases between the germline ends. In DNA form, the CDR3 reads TGTGCCAGCAGTCGGGGAGAGGGCACTGAAGCTTTCTTT. Residues: CASSRGEGTEAFF.

V gene TRBV4-1 combines with J gene TRBJ2-3; D gene ambiguous. CDR3 length: 13 amino acids. V was pared by 4 bases and J by 4 bases, with 9 bases between. Germline values: CDR1 MGHRA, CDR2 YSYEKL. This CDR3 is CASSLEVADTQYF. Here the CDR3 DNA reads TGCGCCAGCAGCCTTGAGGTGGCAGATACGCAGTATTTT.

The chain combines TRBV7-2 with TRBJ2-1; the D gene is possibly TRBD2 (5 bases). This CDR3 is 13 amino acids long. The ends were cut back, 8 bases at V and 3 bases at J, with 11 bases in the middle. CDR1 SGHTA and CDR2 FQGNSA come from the germline V gene. CDR3 residues: CASGPRGYNEQFF. CDR3 DNA: TGTGCCAGCGGACCTCGGGGCTACAATGAGCAGTTCTTC.

The chain couples TRBV4-3 to TRBJ1-4; 7 positions agree with TRBD1. This CDR3 region has 15 residues. V lost 2 bases to trimming and J lost 5 bases; unmatched junction nucleotides: 5. Germline-derived CDR1 and CDR2 are LGHNA and YSLEER. The CDR3 sequence: CASSQQQGKNEKLFF. CDR3 DNA sequence: TGCGCCAGCAGCCAACAACAGGGGAAGAATGAAAAACTGTTTTTT.

This chain links TRBV7-2 with TRBJ2-1; D is tentatively TRBD1 or TRBD2 (5 bases each). This CDR3 has 14 amino acids. Germline CDR1 and CDR2: SGHTA and FQGNSA. The ends were cut back, 1 base at V and 3 bases at J, with 7 bases in the middle. The CDR3 is CASSLGGRYNEQFF. The CDR3 DNA sequence: TGTGCCAGCAGCTTAGGGGGACGCTACAATGAGCAGTTCTTC. The full variable domain, in which reference TRBV7-2 and TRBJ2-1 provide the parts outside the CDR3, is GAGVSQSPSNKVTEKGKDVELRCDPISGHTALYWYRQSLGQGLEFLIYFQGNSAPDKSGLPSDRFSAERTGGSVSTLTIQRTQQEDSAVYLCASSLGGRYNEQFFGPGTRLTVL.

This sequence joins TRBV4-1 and TRBJ2-5; the D gene is possibly TRBD1 (6 bases). The germline V and J ends were trimmed by 6 bases and 2 bases, with 10 bases remaining between them. Germline CDR1 MGHRA, CDR2 YSYEKL. CDR3 length equals 13 residues. CDR3 sequence (DNA): TGCGCCAGCAGTGGGGACACTCAAGAGACCCAGTACTTC. Protein product: CASSGDTQETQYF.